This section outlines one TCR beta chain sequence together with its context. This clone was observed a single time. Its antigen is currently not known. The record has no base qualities; no much larger clone is one base away. Genomic DNA was isolated from the sorted cells so that the TCRbeta CDR3 region could be sequenced. The immunoSEQ Assay was used to sequence the TCRbeta CDR3 regions. What TCRdb holds here is the immuneACCESS table cut down to in-frame rearrangements. Part of the clones is not present; checked against another copy, under half of the missing clones reflect an unresolved V gene, and the others are unexplained. The sample table shows about 49,000 clones, and around nine tenths are seen once. The ten largest clones take up over 50% of the sample. This entry is derived from a study of OX40 agonist ivuxolimab in advanced cancers. Background for the entire study: The costimulatory receptor OX40 (CD134) was targeted by ivuxolimab, a fully human IgG2 agonistic monoclonal antibody. Intravenous ivuxolimab was administered to patients every 2 weeks at six dose levels: 0.01, 0.1, 0.3, 1.5, 3 and 10 mg/kg. Of the 50 or so patients in dose escalation, 19 had hepatocellular carcinoma, roughly 15 had melanoma, 9 had renal cell carcinoma and 9 had head and neck cancer. A male proportion of approximately 83% and a mean age of approximately 60 years, ranging from about 20 to 80, were recorded for the dose-escalation cohort. Patients were allowed to have had prior anti-PD-1, anti-PD-L1 or anti-CTLA-4 therapy, and around 40% of the dose-escalation patients had previously received checkpoint inhibitors. Partial responses occurred in three dose-escalation patients: two with cutaneous melanoma and one with hepatocellular carcinoma. The point of sequencing TCRbeta in the periphery was to test whether ivuxolimab changed TCR sequence diversity and drove clonal T-cell expansion. The paper covers the monotherapy dose-escalation part of the phase I ivuxolimab trial, which included N = 52 patients.

Patients with autoimmune disease history or receiving systemic immunosuppression were excluded from the trial. Peripheral blood for TCR sequencing was collected from all dose cohorts at baseline, on cycle 4 day 1, and on cycle 7 day 1. The samples were drawn from a first-in-human, open-label, multicenter phase I dose-escalation trial of ivuxolimab. Adults with locally advanced or metastatic melanoma, renal cell, hepatocellular, or head and neck squamous cell carcinoma were enrolled in the trial. Before TCR sequencing, CD4+ and CD8+ T cells were separately sorted from peripheral blood. The germline V gene gives CDR1 as SGHVS and CDR2 as FQNEAQ. Inclusive of the bounding cysteine and phenylalanine, the CDR3 is 14 residues long. The entry retains the CDR3 DNA only, 42 bases that are in frame from base 1. V drops 8 bases and J drops 5 bases, leaving 18 bases in between. What the authors observed across the whole study: At doses of 0.1 to 3.0 mg/kg, clonal expansion of both CD4+ and CD8+ T cells in blood was seen between baseline and week 6. In partial responders in the 0.1-3.0 mg/kg groups, normalized peripheral clonal expansion was found to be among the lowest, especially among CD8+ T cells. After ivuxolimab, more expanded clones were found on average in CD8+ T cells than in CD4+ T cells. The antigen specificity of the peripheral T cells that underwent clonal expansion was not determined. Low levels of normalized T-cell clonal expansion were also seen in some nonresponding patients.

The source was CD4+ or CD8+ T cells sorted from blood, collected in a trial of the OX40 agonist ivuxolimab. The sequence is built from TRBV7-8 and TRBJ2-5; 6 matching bases give a weak D call of TRBD1. This receptor was taken from an adult with an advanced solid tumor such as melanoma, head and neck, liver or kidney cancer. For the CDR3, the sequence is CASGDQGRWETQYF. The DNA sequence follows: TGTGCCAGCGGGGATCAGGGGCGTTGGGAGACCCAGTACTTC.